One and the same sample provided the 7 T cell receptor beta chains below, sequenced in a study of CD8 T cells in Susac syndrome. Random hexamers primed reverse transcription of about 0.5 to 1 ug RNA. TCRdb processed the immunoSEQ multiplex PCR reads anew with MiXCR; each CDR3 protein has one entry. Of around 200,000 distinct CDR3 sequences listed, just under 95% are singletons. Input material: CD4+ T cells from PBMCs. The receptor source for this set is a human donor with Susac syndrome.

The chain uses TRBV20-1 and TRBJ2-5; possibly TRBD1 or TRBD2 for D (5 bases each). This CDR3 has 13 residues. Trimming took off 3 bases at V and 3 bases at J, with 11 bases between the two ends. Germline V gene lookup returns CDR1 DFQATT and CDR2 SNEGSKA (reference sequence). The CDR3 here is CSASYGTKETQYF. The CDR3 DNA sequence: TGCAGTGCTAGCTACGGGACCAAAGAGACCCAGTACTTC.

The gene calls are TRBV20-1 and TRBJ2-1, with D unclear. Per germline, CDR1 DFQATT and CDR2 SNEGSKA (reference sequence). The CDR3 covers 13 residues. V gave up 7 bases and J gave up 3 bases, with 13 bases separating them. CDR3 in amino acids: CSGHPDLYNEQFF. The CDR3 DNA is TGCAGTGGCCACCCCGACCTCTACAATGAGCAGTTCTTC.

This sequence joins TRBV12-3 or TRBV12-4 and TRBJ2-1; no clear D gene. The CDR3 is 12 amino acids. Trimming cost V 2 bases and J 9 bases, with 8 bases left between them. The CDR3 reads CASSLSIAEQFF. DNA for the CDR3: TGTGCCAGCAGTTTATCGATCGCTGAGCAGTTCTTC.

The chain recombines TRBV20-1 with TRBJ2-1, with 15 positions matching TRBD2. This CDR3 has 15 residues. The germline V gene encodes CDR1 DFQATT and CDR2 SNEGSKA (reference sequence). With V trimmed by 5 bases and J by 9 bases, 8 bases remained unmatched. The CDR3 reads CSALRTSGREGEQFF. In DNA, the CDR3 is TGCAGTGCTCTACGGACTAGCGGGAGGGAAGGTGAGCAGTTCTTC.

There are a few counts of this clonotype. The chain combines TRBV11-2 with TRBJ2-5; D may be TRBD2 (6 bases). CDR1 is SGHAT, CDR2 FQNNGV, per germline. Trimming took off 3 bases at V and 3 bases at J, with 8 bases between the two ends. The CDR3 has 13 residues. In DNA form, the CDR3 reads TGTGCCAGCAGCTTTACGGGGGAAGAGACCCAGTACTTC. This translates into CASSFTGEETQYF.

The DNA for the CDR3 is TGCGCCAGCAGCTCACAGGGGGCAGATACGCAGTATTTT. Translating it yields CASSSQGADTQYF. V is TRBV5-1 and J is TRBJ2-3; TRBD1 matches at 8 bases. J gave up 4 bases and V 3 bases, and 1 base lay outside the gene matches. Germline V gene data show CDR1 as SGHRS and CDR2 as YFSETQ. The CDR3 is 13 residues long.

This CDR3 reads CASSAPGLAGGGETQYF. The CDR3 DNA follows: TGTGCCAGCAGTGCCCCGGGACTAGCGGGAGGAGGAGAGACCCAGTACTTC. This rearrangement joins TRBV25-1 to TRBJ2-5, with TRBD2 identical over 15 bases. Trimming took 4 bases from V and 4 from J; bases not matched to a gene: 7. CDR3 length: 17 residues. Germline CDR1 MGHDK, CDR2 SYGVNS.